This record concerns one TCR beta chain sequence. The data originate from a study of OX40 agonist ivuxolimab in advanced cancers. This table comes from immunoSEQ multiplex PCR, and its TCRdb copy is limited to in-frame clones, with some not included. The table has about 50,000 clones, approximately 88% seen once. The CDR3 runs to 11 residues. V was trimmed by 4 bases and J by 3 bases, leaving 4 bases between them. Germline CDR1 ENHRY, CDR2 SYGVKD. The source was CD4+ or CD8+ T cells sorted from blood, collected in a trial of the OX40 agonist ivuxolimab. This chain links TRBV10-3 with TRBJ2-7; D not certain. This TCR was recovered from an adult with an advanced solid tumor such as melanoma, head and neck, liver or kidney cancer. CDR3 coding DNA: TGTGCCATCAGTGTTGACTACGAGCAGTACTTC. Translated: CAISVDYEQYF.